These T cell receptor beta chains were read from a single sample in a study of blood T cell repertoires in COVID-19. Method: immunoSEQ multiplex PCR; TCRdb's copy keeps in-frame clones and lacks some. The repertoire holds roughly 200,000 clones, with roughly 89% as singletons. Sequences were obtained from PBMCs or T cells enriched from blood (not recorded which). The origin of the receptors is a middle-aged woman with acute COVID-19. Each CDR3 is given with its conserved first and last residue. A D gene is named only where the DNA matches it firmly. A clone size is listed for some rows: how often the clone was seen (once, few, many), or a class if it is expanded.

V,D,J,size,CDR3,DNA
TRBV12-2,-,TRBJ2-4,few,CASRQPFRGGLLAKNIQYF,TGTGCAAGTCGCCAACCCTTCCGGGGGGGCCTACTAGCCAAAAACATTCAGTACTTC
TRBV28,-,TRBJ1-4,-,CASSSGPNEKLFF,TGTGCCAGCAGTTCGGGTCCTAATGAAAAACTGTTTTTT
TRBV28,-,TRBJ1-4,-,CASSSAGQSNEKLFF,TGTGCCAGCAGTTCGGCCGGACAGAGTAATGAAAAACTGTTTTTT
TRBV29-1,-,TRBJ1-1,-,CSVKGLMNTEAFF,TGCAGCGTTAAGGGGCTCATGAACACTGAAGCTTTCTTT
TRBV9,TRBD2,TRBJ2-5,-,CASSVRLAGGAETQYF,TGTGCCAGCAGCGTACGCCTAGCGGGAGGGGCAGAGACCCAGTACTTC
TRBV6-2/TRBV6-3,-,TRBJ2-7,-,CASSYSGAGAEQYF,TGTGCCAGCAGTTACTCAGGGGCAGGGGCCGAGCAGTACTTC
TRBV30,-,TRBJ2-5,-,CAWSSNDKPGEETQYF,TGTGCCTGGAGTTCAAATGACAAGCCGGGGGAGGAGACCCAGTACTTC
TRBV11-2,-,TRBJ2-1,-,CASSLSGTKEGGEQFF,TGTGCCAGCAGCTTATCCGGGACTAAAGAAGGGGGTGAGCAGTTCTTC
TRBV7-2,TRBD2,TRBJ2-5,-,CASSLNGRVGETQYF,TGTGCCAGCAGCTTAAACGGGAGGGTAGGAGAGACCCAGTACTTC
TRBV18,TRBD2,TRBJ2-3,-,CASLRTSGNTDTQYF,TGTGCCAGCTTACGGACTAGCGGGAACACAGATACGCAGTATTTT
TRBV28,-,TRBJ2-7,-,CASSLNNEQYF,TGTGCCAGCAGTTTAAACAACGAGCAGTACTTC
TRBV2,-,TRBJ1-2,-,CASSEVMGLYGYTF,TGTGCCAGCAGTGAAGTTATGGGACTCTATGGCTACACCTTC
TRBV12-3/TRBV12-4,TRBD1,TRBJ1-4,once,CASSFGTGMGLFF,TGTGCCAGCAGTTTCGGGACAGGGATGGGACTGTTTTTT
TRBV25-1,TRBD2,TRBJ2-1,once,CASSEIAGEQFF,TGTGCCAGCAGTGAAATAGCGGGAGAGCAGTTCTTC
TRBV27,-,TRBJ1-6,-,CASSLTGYNSPLHF,TGTGCCAGCAGTTTAACAGGCTATAATTCACCCCTCCACTTT